This entry is about one TCR beta chain. Some clones are missing from TCRdb's copy, which holds only in-frame ones; the method was immunoSEQ multiplex PCR. The sample contains over 150,000 clones, about four fifths of which appear only once. The V gene end was trimmed by 5 bases and the J gene end by 5 bases; junction bases not matched to a gene: 5. This CDR3 has 14 residues. Germline lookup yields CDR1 SEHNR and CDR2 FQNEAQ (reference sequence). The record originates from a study of blood T cell repertoires in COVID-19. Enrollees, roughly 18 to 90 years old, lived in 24 US areas. Recovered status applied to Cohort 3 donors who had two consecutive negative PCRs. It also applied to those with clearance or with symptom resolution.

This TCR came from a man aged 40-50 years who had recovered from COVID-19. Sequencing was done on a sample of PBMCs or T cells enriched from blood (not recorded which). The J gene is TRBJ2-7, the V gene TRBV7-9; 11 positions agree with TRBD1. CDR3 protein: CASSLGQGGNEQYF. The CDR3 DNA reads as TGTGCCAGCAGCCTGGGACAGGGGGGAAACGAGCAGTACTTC. Drawing the rest from reference TRBV7-9 and TRBJ2-7, the complete variable domain is DTGVSQNPRHKITKRGQNVTFRCDPISEHNRLYWYRQTLGQGPEFLTYFQNEAQLEKSRLLSDRFSAERPKGSFSTLEIQRTEQGDSAMYLCASSLGQGGNEQYFGPGTRLTVT.